At least ten counts were recorded for the clone carrying this TCR beta chain. Its antigen is as yet unknown. This sample stems from a study of spatial heterogeneity in lung cancer. Study-level background: For the average unique TCR and UMI combination, more than eight occurrences appeared in raw reads. Study-level points and caveats: Expanded tumor TCRs that were ubiquitous appeared in blood more at resection than follow-up.

The CDR3 sequence is 16 residues long. Trimming stripped 0 bases from V and 0 bases from J, with 11 bases between. Germline V lookup: CDR1 SGDLS, CDR2 YYNGEE. As to time point: sample taken at primary tumor resection. Donors were roughly 72 untreated early-stage non-small cell lung cancer patients. Tumor, nontumor lung or frozen PBMC supplied whole RNA, sequenced without sorting. From the 5' RACE reads, TCRdb called clonotypes with MiXCR, one entry per CDR3 protein. Among 45,000 to 55,000 distinct CDR3 sequences, around 5.2% were seen once, and the ten largest hold around 10%. The sequences come from PBMCs, collected at surgery. The chain is built from TRBV9 and TRBJ2-3; the D gene could be TRBD1 or TRBD2 (6 bases each). This TCR was recovered from a male donor with early-stage non-small cell lung cancer. Here the CDR3 reads CASSVEGGFSTDTQYF. As DNA, the CDR3 is TGTGCCAGCAGCGTAGAGGGGGGCTTTAGCACAGATACGCAGTATTTT. Supplemented by reference TRBV9 and TRBJ2-3, the full variable domain reads DSGVTQTPKHLITATGQRVTLRCSPRSGDLSVYWYQQSLDQGLQFLIQYYNGEERAKGNILERFSAQQFPDLHSELNLSSLELGDSALYFCASSVEGGFSTDTQYFGPGTRLTVL.